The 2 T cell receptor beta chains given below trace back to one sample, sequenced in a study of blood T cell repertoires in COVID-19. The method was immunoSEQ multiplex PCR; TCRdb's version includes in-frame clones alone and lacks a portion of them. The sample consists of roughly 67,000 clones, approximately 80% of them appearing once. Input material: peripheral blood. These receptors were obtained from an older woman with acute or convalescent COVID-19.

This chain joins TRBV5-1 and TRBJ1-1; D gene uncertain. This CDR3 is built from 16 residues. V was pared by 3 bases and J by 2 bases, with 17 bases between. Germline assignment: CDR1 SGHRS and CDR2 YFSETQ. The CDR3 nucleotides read TGCGCCAGCAGCTATGGACCGGGAAGAGGAAACACTGAAGCTTTCTTT. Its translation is CASSYGPGRGNTEAFF.

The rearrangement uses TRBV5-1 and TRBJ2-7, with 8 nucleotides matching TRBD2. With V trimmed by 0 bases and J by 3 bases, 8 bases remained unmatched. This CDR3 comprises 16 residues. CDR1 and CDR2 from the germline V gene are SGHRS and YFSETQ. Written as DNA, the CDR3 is TGCGCCAGCAGCTTGGCCGGGACTAGTGCCCTCTACGAGCAGTACTTC. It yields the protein CASSLAGTSALYEQYF.